Described below is a single T cell receptor beta chain sequence and its context. Its target is not known. This sample was taken from a study of regulatory dendritic cells for organ transplantation. The repertoire was sequenced with immunoSEQ multiplex PCR; TCRdb's copy has only in-frame clones and lacks some. The sample holds fewer than 40,000 clones, just over 90% seen once. The ends were cut back, 0 bases at V and 7 bases at J, with 18 bases in the middle. The CDR3 runs to 16 residues. CDR1 and CDR2 (germline): LGHNA, YSLEER. General study points: Mature dendritic cells appeared to drive more memory CD8+ clonal expansion than regulatory ones.

The chain is built from TRBV4-3 and TRBJ1-2; unclear D gene. The sequencing sample was made of naive CD8+ T cells from blood. Specified subset: CD45RA+ naive T cells. This sequence was found in a human donor in good health. CDR3 in amino acids: CASSQDFAKAGLGYTF. CDR3 bases: TGCGCCAGCAGCCAAGATTTCGCCAAGGCTGGGCTTGGCTACACCTTC.